The next 14 T cell receptor beta chains were all read from a single sample in a study of blood T cell repertoires in COVID-19. Sequencing used immunoSEQ multiplex PCR; TCRdb keeps in-frame clones, though not all of them. Of around 37,000 clones in the sample, 90% were seen once. Source material: peripheral blood. These TCRs come from a man in his fifties or sixties with active or convalescent COVID-19.

The genes are TRBV7-6 and TRBJ2-1, with TRBD2 identical over 9 bases. J lost 2 bases, V lost 1 base, and 3 bases had no gene match. CDR3 length: 16 amino acids. Germline lookup yields CDR1 SGHVS and CDR2 FNYEAQ. CDR3 region: CASSLVAGAPYNEQFF. DNA of the CDR3: TGTGCCAGCAGCTTAGTAGCGGGGGCCCCCTACAATGAGCAGTTCTTC. Full variable domain (remainder filled in from reference TRBV7-6 and TRBJ2-1): GAGVSQSPRYKVTKRGQDVALRCDPISGHVSLYWYRQALGQGPEFLTYFNYEAQQDKSGLPNDRFSAERPEGSISTLTIQRTEQRDSAMYRCASSLVAGAPYNEQFFGPGTRLTVL.

In its sample, this clone was seen a few times. V and J are TRBV21-1 and TRBJ2-1; the table's D call, TRBD1, was not checked against the DNA. TRBV21-1 is shown as a pseudogene. CDR3 size: 15 residues. The CDR3 spells CASTPAAQGSNEQFF. In DNA form, the CDR3 reads TGTGCCAGCACCCCGGCGGCACAGGGAAGTAATGAGCAGTTCTTC.

The chain employs TRBV11-2 and TRBJ1-1; no clear D. The germline gives CDR1 SGHAT, CDR2 FQNNGV. V dropped 5 bases and J dropped 4 bases, with 11 bases sitting between them. The CDR3 totals 13 residues. This chain's CDR3 is CASSPSRFTEAFF. The DNA for the CDR3 is TGTGCCAGCAGCCCTAGTAGATTCACTGAAGCTTTCTTT. Looking up the rest from reference TRBV11-2 and TRBJ1-1 gives the full variable domain: EAGVAQSPRYKIIEKRQSVAFWCNPISGHATLYWYQQILGQGPKLLIQFQNNGVVDDSQLPKDRFSAERLKGVDSTLKIQPAKLEDSAVYLCASSPSRFTEAFFGQGTRLTVV.

The chain has TRBV28 and TRBJ2-1, with a possible D match to TRBD1 (5 bases). CDR1 is MDHEN, CDR2 SYDVKM, per germline. The V gene lost 5 bases and the J gene lost 0 bases, with 8 bases spanning the gap. The CDR3 is 14 amino acids. CDR3 in DNA: TGTGCCAGCAGTACCAGGGTCTCCTACAATGAGCAGTTCTTC. Translated, it gives CASSTRVSYNEQFF. Complete variable domain (other parts from reference TRBV28 and TRBJ2-1): DVKVTQSSRYLVKRTGEKVFLECVQDMDHENMFWYRQDPGLGLRLIYFSYDVKMKEKGDIPEGYSVSREKKERFSLILESASTNQTSMYLCASSTRVSYNEQFFGPGTRLTVL.

V usage is TRBV7-8 and J usage is TRBJ2-5; D is unresolved. CDR3 size: 13 residues. Looked up from germline, CDR1 is SGHVS and CDR2 is FQNEAQ. V lost 4 bases to trimming and J lost 5 bases, with 11 bases between them. CDR3 sequence: CASSSLGEETQYF. CDR3 DNA: TGTGCCAGCAGCTCTCTCGGTGAGGAGACCCAGTACTTC.

The V gene is TRBV28, the J gene TRBJ2-7; TRBD1 aligns across 11 bases. V dropped 5 bases and J dropped 3; count of bases not matched to a gene: 3. Germline V gives CDR1 MDHEN, CDR2 SYDVKM. CDR3 length equals 14 residues. The CDR3 is CASSRDRGDYEQYF. DNA of the CDR3: TGTGCCAGCAGTCGGGACAGGGGGGACTACGAGCAGTACTTC.

The genes are TRBV13 and TRBJ2-1, with D perhaps matching TRBD2 (6 bases). The CDR3 length is 12 residues. V shed 8 bases and J shed 4 bases, with 9 bases lying between them. CDR1 PRHDT and CDR2 FYEKMQ come from the germline V gene (reference sequence). The CDR3 region is CASGRTYNEQFF. CDR3 DNA: TGTGCCAGCGGGAGGACATACAATGAGCAGTTCTTC.

The J gene is TRBJ2-1, the V gene TRBV4-3, with a tentative D call TRBD2 (6 bases). The V end was cut by 0 bases, the J end by 9 bases, with 12 bases between. Germline V gene sequence: CDR1 LGHNA, CDR2 YSLEER. The CDR3 contains 14 residues. Here the CDR3 reads CASSQDRSGAEQFF. The CDR3, as DNA: TGCGCCAGCAGCCAAGATAGGTCGGGAGCTGAGCAGTTCTTC.

The chain has TRBV28 and TRBJ2-2; D is uncertain. The CDR3 has 11 amino acids. Looked up from germline, CDR1 is MDHEN and CDR2 is SYDVKM. Trimming took 5 bases from V and 6 from J, leaving 4 bases between them. The CDR3 coding sequence is TGTGCCAGCAGTCCTTCCGGGGAGCTGTTTTTT. Protein: CASSPSGELFF.

The V call is TRBV9, the J call TRBJ2-1, with 11 bases lining up with TRBD2. Germline lookup yields CDR1 SGDLS and CDR2 YYNGEE. The CDR3 extends over 15 amino acids. V trimming: 3 bases; J trimming: 12 bases; junction bases outside the gene matches: 11. As DNA, the CDR3 is TGTGCCAGCAGCGCATTTAGCGGGAGGGCCCTGCGGCAGTTCTTC. It specifies CASSAFSGRALRQFF.

The J gene is TRBJ2-1, the V gene TRBV7-8; D gene unclear. V shed 6 bases and J shed 1 base, with 16 bases lying between them. Germline-derived CDR1 and CDR2 are SGHVS and FQNEAQ. The CDR3 runs 16 residues. CDR3 sequence reads: CASRKSTIVSYNEQFF. CDR3 bases: TGTGCCAGCAGAAAGAGTACGATAGTATCCTACAATGAGCAGTTCTTC.

In its sample, this clone was seen once. The chain has TRBV19 and TRBJ2-5; D is uncertain. Between the trimmed V and J ends, which lost 4 bases and 3 bases, there was a span of 15 bases. Per germline, CDR1 LNHDA and CDR2 SQIVND (reference sequence). The CDR3 loop spans 15 amino acids. The CDR3 DNA reads as TGTGCCAGTAGTACCCGGGTGGTGGAGAAAGAGACCCAGTACTTC. It specifies CASSTRVVEKETQYF.

V and J are TRBV3-1 (or the pseudogene TRBV3-2) and TRBJ2-5; no clear D. Trimming removed 4 bases from V and 1 base from J, with 13 bases in between. Germline V gene sequence: CDR1 LGHDT, CDR2 YNNKEL (reference sequence). The length of the CDR3 is 15 residues. The chain's CDR3 is CASSPTEPGQETQYF. The CDR3 DNA reads TGTGCCAGCAGCCCTACGGAGCCCGGCCAAGAGACCCAGTACTTC.

The chain carries TRBV5-1 and TRBJ2-4, with D maybe TRBD2 (6 bases). V shed 4 bases and J shed 6 bases, with 32 bases lying between them. This CDR3 contains 20 residues. Germline CDR1 and CDR2: SGHRS and YFSETQ. The CDR3 spells CASSPEGLPKAASMGNIQYF. The CDR3 DNA is TGCGCCAGCAGCCCGGAGGGACTCCCCAAAGCCGCTTCTATGGGAAACATTCAGTACTTC.